The T cell receptor beta chain described here comes from a study of resident and recirculating memory T cells in vitiligo. Some clones are missing from TCRdb's copy, which holds only in-frame ones; the method was immunoSEQ multiplex PCR. The repertoire has 65,000 to 80,000 clones, approximately 90% of them found once; the top ten carry roughly 5.1%. With 0 bases clipped from V and 8 bases from J, the junction kept 11 bases outside the gene matches. This CDR3 region has 17 residues. CDR1 MGHRA and CDR2 YSYEKL come from the germline V gene. To note about this clone: Antigen: not known.

Study outcomes and limitations: Vitiligo lesions lacked a unique dominant clone, and clonality varied.

This clonotype was sampled from a male donor with vitiligo. V and J are TRBV4-1 and TRBJ2-1, with TRBD2 identical over 9 bases. Sequenced input: blood. CDR3 nucleotides: TGCGCCAGCAGCCAAGAAGCAGGAGTAGCGGGAGTAGATGAGCAGTTCTTC. Its protein product is CASSQEAGVAGVDEQFF.